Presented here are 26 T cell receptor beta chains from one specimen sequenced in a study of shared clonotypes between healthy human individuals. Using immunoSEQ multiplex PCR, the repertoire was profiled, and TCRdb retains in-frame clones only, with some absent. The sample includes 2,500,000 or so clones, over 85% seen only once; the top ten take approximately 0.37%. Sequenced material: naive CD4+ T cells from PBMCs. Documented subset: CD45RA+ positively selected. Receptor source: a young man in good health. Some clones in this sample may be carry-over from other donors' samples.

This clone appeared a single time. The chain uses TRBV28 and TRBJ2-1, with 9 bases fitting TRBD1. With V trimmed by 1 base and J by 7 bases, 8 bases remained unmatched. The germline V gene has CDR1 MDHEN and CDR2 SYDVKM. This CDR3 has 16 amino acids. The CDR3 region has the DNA TGTGCCAGCAGTTTATTGCCGGGACAGGGTGGAAATGAGCAGTTCTTC. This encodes CASSLLPGQGGNEQFF.

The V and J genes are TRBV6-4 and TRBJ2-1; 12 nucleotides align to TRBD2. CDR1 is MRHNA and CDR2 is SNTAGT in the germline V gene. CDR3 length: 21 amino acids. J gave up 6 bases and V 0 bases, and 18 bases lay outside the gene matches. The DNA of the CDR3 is TGTGCCAGCAGTGACTCGAGACTAGCGGGAGCTCATGAATTGCGTACCAATGAGCAGTTCTTC. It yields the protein CASSDSRLAGAHELRTNEQFF.

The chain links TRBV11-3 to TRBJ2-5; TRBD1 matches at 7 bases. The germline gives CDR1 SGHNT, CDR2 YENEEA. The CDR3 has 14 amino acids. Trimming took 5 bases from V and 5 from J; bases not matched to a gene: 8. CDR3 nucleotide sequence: TGTGCCAGCAGCCCAAACAGGGGCGTGGAGACCCAGTACTTC. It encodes CASSPNRGVETQYF.

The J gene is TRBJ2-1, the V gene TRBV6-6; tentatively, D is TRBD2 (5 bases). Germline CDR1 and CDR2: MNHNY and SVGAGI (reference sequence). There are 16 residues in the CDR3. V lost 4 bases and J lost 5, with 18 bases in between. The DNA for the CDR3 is TGTGCCAGCAGTTTAATGAACCCCGGGATTCACAATGAGCAGTTCTTC. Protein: CASSLMNPGIHNEQFF.

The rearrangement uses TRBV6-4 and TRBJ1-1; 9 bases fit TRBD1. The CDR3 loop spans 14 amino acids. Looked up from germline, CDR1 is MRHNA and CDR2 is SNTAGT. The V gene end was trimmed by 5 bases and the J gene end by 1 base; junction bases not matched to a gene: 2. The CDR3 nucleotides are TGTGCCAGCAGTCGGGACAGGGAGAACACTGAAGCTTTCTTT. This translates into CASSRDRENTEAFF.

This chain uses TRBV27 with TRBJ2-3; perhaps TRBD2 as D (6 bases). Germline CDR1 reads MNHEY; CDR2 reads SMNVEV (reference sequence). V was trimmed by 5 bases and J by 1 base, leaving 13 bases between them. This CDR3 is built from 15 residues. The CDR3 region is CASSRAGVRTDTQYF. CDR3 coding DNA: TGTGCCAGCAGTCGAGCGGGCGTACGCACAGATACGCAGTATTTT.

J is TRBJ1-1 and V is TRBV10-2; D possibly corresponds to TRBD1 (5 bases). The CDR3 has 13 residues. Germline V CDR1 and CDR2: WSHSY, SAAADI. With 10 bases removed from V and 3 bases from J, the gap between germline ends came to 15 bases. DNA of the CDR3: TGCGCCACCTTTCCATCAGGGTACACTGAAGCTTTCTTT. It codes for CATFPSGYTEAFF.

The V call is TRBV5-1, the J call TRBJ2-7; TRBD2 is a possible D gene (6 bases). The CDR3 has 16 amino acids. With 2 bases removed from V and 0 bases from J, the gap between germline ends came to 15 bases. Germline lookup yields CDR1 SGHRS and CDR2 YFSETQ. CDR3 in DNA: TGCGCCAGCAGCTTAGTAGGGCGGGGCTTCTCCTACGAGCAGTACTTC. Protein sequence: CASSLVGRGFSYEQYF.

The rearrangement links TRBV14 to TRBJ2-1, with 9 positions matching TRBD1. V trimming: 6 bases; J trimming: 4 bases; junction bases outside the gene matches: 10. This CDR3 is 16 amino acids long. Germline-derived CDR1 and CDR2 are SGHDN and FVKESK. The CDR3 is CASSLYRDREYNEQFF. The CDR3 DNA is TGTGCCAGCAGTCTTTACCGGGACAGGGAATACAATGAGCAGTTCTTC.

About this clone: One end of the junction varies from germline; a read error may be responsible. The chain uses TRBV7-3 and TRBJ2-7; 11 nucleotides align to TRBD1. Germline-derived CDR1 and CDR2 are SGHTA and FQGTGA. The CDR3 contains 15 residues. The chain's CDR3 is CASSITGTGGYEQYF. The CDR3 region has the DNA TGTGCCAGCAGCATAACCGGGACAGGGGGCTACGAGCAGTACTTC.

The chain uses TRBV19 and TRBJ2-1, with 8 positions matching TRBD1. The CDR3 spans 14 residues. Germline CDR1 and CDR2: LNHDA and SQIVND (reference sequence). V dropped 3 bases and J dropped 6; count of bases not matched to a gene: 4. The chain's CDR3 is CASSMGQEVNEQFF. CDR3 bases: TGTGCCAGTAGTATGGGACAGGAAGTCAATGAGCAGTTCTTC.

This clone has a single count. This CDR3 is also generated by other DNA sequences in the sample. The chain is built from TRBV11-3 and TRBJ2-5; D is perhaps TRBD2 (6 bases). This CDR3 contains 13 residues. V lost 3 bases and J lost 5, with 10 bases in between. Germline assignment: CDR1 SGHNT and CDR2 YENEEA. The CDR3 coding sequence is TGTGCCAGCAGCTTGGGCGCGGGGGAGACCCAGTACTTC. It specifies CASSLGAGETQYF.

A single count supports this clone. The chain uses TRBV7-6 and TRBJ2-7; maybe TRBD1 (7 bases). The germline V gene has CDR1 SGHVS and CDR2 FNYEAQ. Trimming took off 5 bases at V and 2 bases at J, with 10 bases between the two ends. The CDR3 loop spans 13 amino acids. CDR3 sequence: CASSAGQTYEQYF. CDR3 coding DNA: TGTGCCAGCAGCGCGGGACAGACCTACGAGCAGTACTTC.

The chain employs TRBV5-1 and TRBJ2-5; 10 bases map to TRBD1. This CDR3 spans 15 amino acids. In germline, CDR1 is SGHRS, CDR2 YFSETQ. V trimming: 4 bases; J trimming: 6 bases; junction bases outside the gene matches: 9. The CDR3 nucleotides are TGCGCCAGCAGCGCCGGGACAGGGGCTTCACAGACCCAGTACTTC. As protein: CASSAGTGASQTQYF.

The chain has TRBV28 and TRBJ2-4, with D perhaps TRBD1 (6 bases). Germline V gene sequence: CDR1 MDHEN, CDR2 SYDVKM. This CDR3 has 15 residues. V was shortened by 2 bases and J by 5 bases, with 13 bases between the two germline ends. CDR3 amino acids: CASSLGSGVQNIQYF. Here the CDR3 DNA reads TGTGCCAGCAGTTTAGGGTCAGGGGTCCAAAACATTCAGTACTTC.

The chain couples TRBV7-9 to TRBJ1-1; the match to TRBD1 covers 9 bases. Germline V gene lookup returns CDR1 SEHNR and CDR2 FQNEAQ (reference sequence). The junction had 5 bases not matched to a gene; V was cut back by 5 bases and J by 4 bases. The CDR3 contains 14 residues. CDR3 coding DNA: TGTGCCAGCAGCCGCTGGGGACAGGGCACTGAAGCTTTCTTT. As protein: CASSRWGQGTEAFF.

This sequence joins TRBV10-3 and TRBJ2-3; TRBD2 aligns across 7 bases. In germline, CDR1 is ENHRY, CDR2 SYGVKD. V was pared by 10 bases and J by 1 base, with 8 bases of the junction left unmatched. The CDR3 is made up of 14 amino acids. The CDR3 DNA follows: TGTGCCAACCGACCGGCGGGGGGCACAGATACGCAGTATTTT. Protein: CANRPAGGTDTQYF.

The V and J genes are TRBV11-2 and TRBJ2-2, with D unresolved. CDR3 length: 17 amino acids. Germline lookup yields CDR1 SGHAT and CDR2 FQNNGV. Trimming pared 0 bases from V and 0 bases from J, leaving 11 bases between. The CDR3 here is CASSLDPQQANTGELFF. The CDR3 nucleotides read TGTGCCAGCAGCTTAGATCCTCAGCAGGCGAACACCGGGGAGCTGTTTTTT.

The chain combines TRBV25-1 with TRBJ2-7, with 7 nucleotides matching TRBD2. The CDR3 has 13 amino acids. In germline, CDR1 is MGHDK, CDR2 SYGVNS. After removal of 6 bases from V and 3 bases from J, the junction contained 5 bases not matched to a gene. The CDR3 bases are TGTGCCAGCAGCGGGGGGAGTCTCTACGAGCAGTACTTC. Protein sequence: CASSGGSLYEQYF.

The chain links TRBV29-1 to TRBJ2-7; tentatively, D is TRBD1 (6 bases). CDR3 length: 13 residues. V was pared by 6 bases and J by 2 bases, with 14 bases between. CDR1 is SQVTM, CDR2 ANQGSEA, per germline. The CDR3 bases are TGCAGCGTATCACTCGACAGGCCCTACGAGCAGTACTTC. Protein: CSVSLDRPYEQYF.

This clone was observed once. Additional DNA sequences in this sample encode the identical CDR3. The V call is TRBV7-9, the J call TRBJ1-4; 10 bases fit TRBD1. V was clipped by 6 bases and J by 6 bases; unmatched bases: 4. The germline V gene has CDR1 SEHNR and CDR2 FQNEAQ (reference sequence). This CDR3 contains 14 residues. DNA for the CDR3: TGTGCCAGCAGTTCCGGGACAGGGGATGAAAAACTGTTTTTT. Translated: CASSSGTGDEKLFF.

The DNA for the CDR3 is TGTGCCATCCGGGACAGGGGTGGTGGCACTGAAGCTTTCTTT. The encoded protein is CAIRDRGGGTEAFF. The rearrangement uses TRBV10-3 and TRBJ1-1, with 10 positions matching TRBD1. V was clipped by 8 bases and J by 4 bases; unmatched bases: 7. Germline lookup yields CDR1 ENHRY and CDR2 SYGVKD. The CDR3 is made up of 14 amino acids.

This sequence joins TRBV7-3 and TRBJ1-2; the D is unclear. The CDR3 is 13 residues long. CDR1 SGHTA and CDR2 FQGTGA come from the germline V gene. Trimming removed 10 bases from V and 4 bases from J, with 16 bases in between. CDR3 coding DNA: TGTGCCACCCGTCCCCCCGAAGGCTATGGCTACACCTTC. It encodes CATRPPEGYGYTF.

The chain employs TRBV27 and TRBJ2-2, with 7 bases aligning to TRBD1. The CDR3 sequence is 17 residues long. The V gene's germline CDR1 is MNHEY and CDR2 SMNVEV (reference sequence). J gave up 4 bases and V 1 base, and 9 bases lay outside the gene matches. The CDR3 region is CASSLYQKTGSTGELFF. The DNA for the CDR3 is TGTGCCAGCAGTTTATACCAGAAGACAGGGTCCACCGGGGAGCTGTTTTTT.

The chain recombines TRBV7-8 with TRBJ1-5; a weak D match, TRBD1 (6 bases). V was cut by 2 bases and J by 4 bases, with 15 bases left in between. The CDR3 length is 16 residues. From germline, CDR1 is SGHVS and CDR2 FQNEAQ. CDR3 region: CASSLLGTPSNQPQHF. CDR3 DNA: TGTGCCAGCAGCTTATTAGGGACACCCTCAAATCAGCCCCAGCATTTT. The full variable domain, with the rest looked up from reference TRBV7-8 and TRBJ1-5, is GAGVSQSPRYKVAKRGQDVALRCDPISGHVSLFWYQQALGQGPEFLTYFQNEAQLDKSGLPSDRFFAERPEGSVSTLKIQRTQQEDSAVYLCASSLLGTPSNQPQHFGDGTRLSIL.

CDR3 protein: CASRPGQNTEAFF. The CDR3 coding sequence is TGTGCCAGCAGGCCCGGACAGAACACTGAAGCTTTCTTT. This sequence joins TRBV2 and TRBJ1-1; maybe TRBD1 (5 bases). CDR3 size: 13 residues. Germline CDR1 SNHLY, CDR2 FYNNEI. V lost 6 bases and J 1 base, leaving 9 bases between the germline ends.